The clone carrying this TCR beta chain was found once. Its antigen is undetermined. With 60 Vbeta and 13 Jbeta primers, the PCR was carried out. The data were produced by immunoSEQ multiplex PCR, yet TCRdb's version contains in-frame clones alone and is incomplete. The table has roughly 120,000 clones, 80% seen once; the top ten hold 5.3%. The V gene end was trimmed by 7 bases and the J gene end by 6 bases; junction bases not matched to a gene: 8. The CDR3 runs 13 residues. The germline V gene encodes CDR1 SQVTM and CDR2 ANQGSEA. The data are from a study of cytomegalovirus exposure and HLA in healthy donors. Whole-study results and caveats: As confirmed in vitro, a few CMV-associated chains were specific for CMV antigens.

The genes are TRBV29-1 and TRBJ2-2, with TRBD2 matching over 7 bases. The receptor was isolated from a man aged 25 to 40 in good health and CMV-seronegative. The source material was PBMCs. CDR3 residues: CSAGLEKAGELFF. CDR3 nucleotide sequence: TGCAGCGCCGGACTAGAAAAGGCCGGGGAGCTGTTTTTT.